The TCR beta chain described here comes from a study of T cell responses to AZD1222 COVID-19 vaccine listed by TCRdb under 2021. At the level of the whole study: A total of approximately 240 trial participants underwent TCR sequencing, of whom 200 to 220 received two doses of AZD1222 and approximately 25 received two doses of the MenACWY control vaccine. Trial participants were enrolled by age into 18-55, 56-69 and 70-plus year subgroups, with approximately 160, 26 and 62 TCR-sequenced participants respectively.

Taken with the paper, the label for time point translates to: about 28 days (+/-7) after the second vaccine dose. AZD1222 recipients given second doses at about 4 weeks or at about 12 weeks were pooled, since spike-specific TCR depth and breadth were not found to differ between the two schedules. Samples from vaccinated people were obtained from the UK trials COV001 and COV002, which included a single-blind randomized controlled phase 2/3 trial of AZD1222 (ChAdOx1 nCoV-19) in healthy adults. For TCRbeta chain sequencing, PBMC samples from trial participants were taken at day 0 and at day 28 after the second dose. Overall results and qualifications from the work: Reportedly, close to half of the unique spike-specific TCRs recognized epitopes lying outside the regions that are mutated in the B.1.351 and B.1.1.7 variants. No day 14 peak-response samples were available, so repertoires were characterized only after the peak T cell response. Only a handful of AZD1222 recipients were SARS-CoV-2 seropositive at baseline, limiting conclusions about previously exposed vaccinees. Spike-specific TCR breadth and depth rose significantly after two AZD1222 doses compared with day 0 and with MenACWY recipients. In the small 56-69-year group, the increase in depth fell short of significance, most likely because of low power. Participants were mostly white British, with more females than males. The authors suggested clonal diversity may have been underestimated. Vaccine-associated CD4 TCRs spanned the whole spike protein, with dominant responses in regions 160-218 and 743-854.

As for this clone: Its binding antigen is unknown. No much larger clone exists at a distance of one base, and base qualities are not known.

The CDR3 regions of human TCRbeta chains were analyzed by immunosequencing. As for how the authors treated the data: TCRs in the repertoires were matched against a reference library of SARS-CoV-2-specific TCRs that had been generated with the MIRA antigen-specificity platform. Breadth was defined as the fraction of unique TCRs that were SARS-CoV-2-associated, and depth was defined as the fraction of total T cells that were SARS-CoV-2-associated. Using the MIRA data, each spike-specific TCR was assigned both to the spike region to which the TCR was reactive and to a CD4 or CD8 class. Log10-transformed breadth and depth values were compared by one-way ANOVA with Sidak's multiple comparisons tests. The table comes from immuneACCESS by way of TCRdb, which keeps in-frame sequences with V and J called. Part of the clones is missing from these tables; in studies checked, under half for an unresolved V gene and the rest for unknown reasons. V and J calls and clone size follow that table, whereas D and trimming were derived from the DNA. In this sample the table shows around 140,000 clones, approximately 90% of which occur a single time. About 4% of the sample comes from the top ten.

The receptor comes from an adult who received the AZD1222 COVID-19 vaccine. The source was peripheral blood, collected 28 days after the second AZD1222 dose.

CDR3 protein: CAWEAGKLFF. The nucleotides are TGTGCCTGGGAGGCTGGGAAACTGTTTTTT. The V and J genes are TRBV30 and TRBJ1-4, with the D gene call left open. Taken from the germline V gene (reference sequence), the CDR1 and CDR2 loops are GTSNPN and SVGIG. Trimming at the junction amounts to 5 bases on V and 11 bases on J, and the germline ends lie 9 bases apart. Its CDR3 holds 10 amino acids, cysteine through phenylalanine. This entry keeps only the CDR3 DNA: 30 bases, framed from base 1.